This T cell receptor (beta chain) was captured by sequencing in a study of blood T cell repertoires in COVID-19. At the level of the study: Cohort 3 recovery required two negative PCRs, clearance, or symptom resolution. Samples came from the United States, Italy and Spain, spanning acute and convalescent COVID-19. Sources were T cells, B-cell-depleted T cells, or PBMCs; the material itself was cDNA or gDNA.

In terms of age and location, participants ranged from roughly 18 to 90 years and lived in about two dozen US areas. The table came from immunoSEQ multiplex PCR; TCRdb's copy has only in-frame clones and leaves some out. The sample has more than 200,000 clones, around nine tenths seen once. This CDR3 comprises 14 residues. Germline loops: CDR1 SGDLS, CDR2 YYNGEE. Trimming removed 0 bases from V and 4 bases from J, with 8 bases in between. Sequenced material: PBMCs or T cells enriched from blood (not recorded which). The chain recombines TRBV9 with TRBJ1-5; perhaps TRBD1 as D (5 bases). The TCR comes from a man aged 25-40 years in a cohort exposed to, infected with or recovered from COVID-19 (not recorded which). The DNA of the CDR3 is TGTGCCAGCAGCGTAGGGGCAGGGAATCAGCCCCAGCATTTT. Residues: CASSVGAGNQPQHF.